This entry lists 18 T cell receptor beta chains sequenced from one sample in a study of cytomegalovirus exposure and HLA in healthy donors. Here immunoSEQ multiplex PCR was the method, and the copy in TCRdb shows in-frame clones only, minus some. Of just under 75,000 clones listed, approximately 94% are singletons. The specimen sequenced was PBMCs. The source is a woman in her late teens or twenties in good health and CMV-seropositive.

The chain has TRBV18 and TRBJ2-3, with 7 bases identical to TRBD2. V lost 3 bases, J lost 1 base, and 7 bases stayed unmatched. CDR3 length: 16 amino acids. CDR1 is KGHSH, CDR2 LQKENI, per germline. The CDR3 sequence: CASSPLRGGGTDTQYF. CDR3 DNA sequence: TGTGCCAGCTCACCCCTACGGGGAGGGGGCACAGATACGCAGTATTTT.

This clone occurred once. V is TRBV2 and J is TRBJ2-2; 7 nucleotides align to TRBD1. Per the germline V gene, CDR1 is SNHLY and CDR2 is FYNNEI. The CDR3 contains 16 residues. The V and J ends lost 5 bases and 5 bases, in that order; junction bases with no gene match: 11. The CDR3 DNA is TGTGCCAGCAGTCCCCTCGCTAGGGGGCGAACCGGGGAGCTGTTTTTT. Its translation: CASSPLARGRTGELFF.

This chain uses TRBV15 with TRBJ2-1, with 8 bases aligning to TRBD1. The CDR3 is 15 residues long. V lost 0 bases to trimming and J lost 8 bases; unmatched junction nucleotides: 6. CDR1 is LNHNV and CDR2 is YYDKDF in the germline V gene (reference sequence). In DNA form, the CDR3 reads TGTGCCACCAGCAGAGAAGGACAGGGCTTGGATGAGCAGTTCTTC. It translates to CATSREGQGLDEQFF.

As for this clone: The same CDR3 is also encoded by other DNA sequences in this sample. This chain links TRBV27 with TRBJ2-2; TRBD2 matches at 10 bases. The junction had 2 bases not matched to a gene; V was cut back by 3 bases and J by 1 base. The CDR3 loop spans 16 amino acids. The V gene's germline CDR1 is MNHEY and CDR2 SMNVEV (reference sequence). CDR3 region: CASSFWTSGNTGELFF. In DNA form, the CDR3 reads TGTGCCAGCAGTTTCTGGACTAGCGGGAACACCGGGGAGCTGTTTTTT.

The CDR3 here is CASETGTKNIQYF. The CDR3 nucleotides read TGTGCCAGTGAGACAGGGACCAAAAACATTCAGTACTTC. The chain recombines TRBV2 with TRBJ2-4; 7 bases line up with TRBD1. The CDR3 loop spans 13 amino acids. Germline loops: CDR1 SNHLY, CDR2 FYNNEI. Unmatched junction bases numbered 4, after V lost 9 bases and J lost 2 bases.

The rearrangement joins TRBV10-3 to TRBJ1-1; 11 nucleotides line up with TRBD1. This CDR3 is built from 16 residues. Trimming cost V 4 bases and J 4 bases; bases outside gene matches: 8. Germline loops: CDR1 ENHRY, CDR2 SYGVKD. CDR3: CAISAVPGTGGTEAFF. In nucleotides, the CDR3 is TGTGCCATCAGTGCCGTCCCCGGGACAGGGGGCACTGAAGCTTTCTTT.

The chain is built from TRBV2 and TRBJ1-6, with 12 bases lining up with TRBD1. The CDR3 sequence is 18 residues long. Germline CDR1 SNHLY, CDR2 FYNNEI. V lost 5 bases, J lost 1 base, and 6 bases stayed unmatched. CDR3 sequence (DNA): TGTGCCAGCAGTAGGTCGGGACAGGGGGCTTCCTATAATTCACCCCTCCACTTT. It codes for CASSRSGQGASYNSPLHF.

J is TRBJ2-7 and V is TRBV5-1, with D perhaps matching TRBD1 (6 bases). Germline values: CDR1 SGHRS, CDR2 YFSETQ. Between the trimmed V and J ends, which lost 0 bases and 1 base, there was a span of 14 bases. CDR3 size: 16 residues. CDR3 amino acids: CASSLVGTSLSYEQYF. Written as DNA, the CDR3 is TGCGCCAGCAGCTTGGTGGGGACAAGCCTATCCTACGAGCAGTACTTC.

This clone was recorded once. The chain couples TRBV27 to TRBJ2-7, with D possibly TRBD2 on 6 matching bases. The V gene's germline CDR1 is MNHEY and CDR2 SMNVEV (reference sequence). V was pared by 5 bases and J by 5 bases, with 22 bases between. This CDR3 is 16 amino acids long. In nucleotides, the CDR3 is TGTGCCAGCAGTGGCCTGGCGGGGCCGATGGGGGACGAGCAGTACTTC. Translating it yields CASSGLAGPMGDEQYF.

The genes are TRBV7-3 and TRBJ2-1; TRBD2 aligns across 12 bases. The germline gives CDR1 SGHTA, CDR2 FQGTGA. The length of the CDR3 is 15 residues. Unmatched junction bases numbered 6, after V lost 8 bases and J lost 4 bases. The CDR3 sequence is CASRLAGDPYNEQFF. The CDR3 DNA is TGTGCCAGCCGACTAGCGGGAGACCCTTACAATGAGCAGTTCTTC.

This clone was observed once. The V call is TRBV5-4, the J call TRBJ2-3; a weak D match, TRBD2 (6 bases). The length of the CDR3 is 16 residues. V was cut by 4 bases and J by 2 bases, with 17 bases left in between. CDR1 is SGHNT, CDR2 YYREEE, per germline (reference sequence). The CDR3 bases are TGTGCCAGCAGCCCCGGTGGCGCGGGAAACACAGATACGCAGTATTTT. It codes for CASSPGGAGNTDTQYF.

The gene calls are TRBV5-6 and TRBJ2-3, with 12 bases that match TRBD2. The CDR3 is 16 residues long. Germline assignment: CDR1 SGHDT and CDR2 YYEEEE. The junction had 7 bases not matched to a gene; V was cut back by 5 bases and J by 3 bases. The CDR3 sequence is CASRPILAGGTDTQYF. CDR3 sequence (DNA): TGTGCCAGCAGGCCTATCCTAGCGGGAGGGACAGATACGCAGTATTTT.

V usage is TRBV4-1 and J usage is TRBJ2-7; the D gene is possibly TRBD1 (5 bases). This CDR3 region has 15 residues. From germline, CDR1 is MGHRA and CDR2 YSYEKL. The germline V and J ends were trimmed by 0 bases and 3 bases, with 12 bases remaining between them. The CDR3 sequence: CASSQEGALLYEQYF. The CDR3 DNA reads TGCGCCAGCAGCCAAGAAGGGGCCCTCCTCTACGAGCAGTACTTC.

V gene TRBV4-2 combines with J gene TRBJ1-2; perhaps TRBD1 as D (5 bases). The CDR3 is 15 residues long. Germline V gives CDR1 LGHNA, CDR2 YNFKEQ. V shed 0 bases and J shed 7 bases, with 15 bases lying between them. CDR3 loop: CASSQEGSGVLGYTF. CDR3 in DNA: TGTGCCAGCAGCCAAGAAGGGTCGGGGGTACTTGGCTACACCTTC.

This clone showed up just once. This CDR3 is CASSVPGPSGTLTRQFF. The CDR3 region has the DNA TGTGCCAGCAGCGTCCCTGGCCCCTCAGGGACCTTGACTAGGCAGTTCTTC. The gene calls are TRBV9 and TRBJ2-1; weak D call: TRBD2 (6 bases). Germline-derived CDR1 and CDR2 are SGDLS and YYNGEE. With 2 bases removed from V and 12 bases from J, the gap between germline ends came to 27 bases. The CDR3 sequence is 17 residues long.

The V call is TRBV4-2, the J call TRBJ2-7, with 13 bases matching TRBD2. From germline, CDR1 is LGHNA and CDR2 YNFKEQ. V was pared by 0 bases and J by 0 bases, with 5 bases of the junction left unmatched. The CDR3 is 18 amino acids. As DNA, the CDR3 is TGTGCCAGCAGCCAAGAGGGGACTAGCGGGATTCTCTCCTACGAGCAGTACTTC. This sequence encodes CASSQEGTSGILSYEQYF.

The rearrangement links TRBV5-1 to TRBJ2-7; tentatively, D is TRBD2 (7 bases). The CDR3 is made up of 13 amino acids. The V gene's germline CDR1 is SGHRS and CDR2 YFSETQ. V lost 6 bases, J lost 6 bases, and 16 bases lay in between. This CDR3 is CASNHGGAGEQYF. The CDR3 DNA is TGCGCCAGCAACCATGGGGGGGCTGGCGAGCAGTACTTC.

This sequence joins TRBV10-3 and TRBJ1-1; D is perhaps TRBD1 (6 bases). Trimming stripped 8 bases from V and 1 base from J, with 14 bases between. CDR3 size: 14 residues. In germline, CDR1 is ENHRY, CDR2 SYGVKD. CDR3 residues: CAIVRGGGNTEAFF. The CDR3 DNA reads TGTGCCATCGTCAGGGGAGGGGGGAACACTGAAGCTTTCTTT.